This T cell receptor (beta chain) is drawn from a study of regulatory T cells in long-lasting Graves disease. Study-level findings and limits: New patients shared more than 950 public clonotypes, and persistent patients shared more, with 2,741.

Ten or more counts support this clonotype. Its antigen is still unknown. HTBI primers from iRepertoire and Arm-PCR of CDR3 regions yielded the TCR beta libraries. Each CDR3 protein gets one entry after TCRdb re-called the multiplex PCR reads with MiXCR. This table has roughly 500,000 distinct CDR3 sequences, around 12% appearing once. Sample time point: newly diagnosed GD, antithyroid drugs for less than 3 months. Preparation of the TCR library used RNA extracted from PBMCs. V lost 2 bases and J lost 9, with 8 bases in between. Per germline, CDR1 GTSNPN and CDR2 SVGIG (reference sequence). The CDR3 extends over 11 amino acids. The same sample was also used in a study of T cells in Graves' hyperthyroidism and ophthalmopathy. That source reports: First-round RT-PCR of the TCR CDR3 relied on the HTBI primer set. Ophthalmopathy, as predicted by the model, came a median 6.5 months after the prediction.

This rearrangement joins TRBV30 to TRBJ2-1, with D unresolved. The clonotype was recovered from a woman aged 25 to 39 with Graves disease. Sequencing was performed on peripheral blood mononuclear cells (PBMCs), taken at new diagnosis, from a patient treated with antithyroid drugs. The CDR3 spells CAWSPSIEQFF. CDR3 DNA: TGTGCCTGGAGTCCAAGTATTGAGCAGTTCTTC.